Listed below are T cell receptor beta chains from one sample, sequenced in a study of cytomegalovirus exposure and HLA in healthy donors. Assay: immunoSEQ multiplex PCR; the TCRdb copy retains only in-frame clones and omits some. The sample includes approximately 140,000 clones, 55% to 80% of them seen just once. The sample consisted of PBMCs. These receptors all stem from a woman aged 55-70 years in good health and CMV-seropositive. Both conserved end residues are part of each CDR3. D genes are given only for firm matches. A row's size may be missing; if present it is once, few, many or a size class.

>-|TRBJ1-1|-|TRBV7-2
TGTGCCAGCAGCTCGGACAGGAACACTGAAGCTTTCTTT
CASSSDRNTEAFF
>TRBD1|TRBJ1-4|-|TRBV7-9
TGTGCCAGCAGCTTTGGACAGGATGATGAAAAACTGTTTTTT
CASSFGQDDEKLFF
>TRBD2|TRBJ2-7|few|TRBV7-2
TGTGCCAGCAGCTTAGAGGTTCCTAGCGGGAGTCCCCACGAGCAGTACTTC
CASSLEVPSGSPHEQYF
>-|TRBJ2-1|-|TRBV27
TGTGCCAGCACCGTTAGTGGGCCTTACAATGAGCAGTTCTTC
CASTVSGPYNEQFF
>-|TRBJ2-5|-|TRBV9
TGTGCCAGCAGCGTAGATGTAGGCTCCGGGGAGACCCAGTACTTC
CASSVDVGSGETQYF
>TRBD2|TRBJ2-1|-|TRBV27
TGTGCCAGCAGCCAGGATCCGGGACTAGAGCAGTTCTTC
CASSQDPGLEQFF
>TRBD1|TRBJ2-4|-|TRBV4-1
TGCGCCAGCAGCCTCGACAGGGGACGGGAAAACATTCAGTACTTC
CASSLDRGRENIQYF
>TRBD1|TRBJ2-5|few|TRBV28
TGTGCCAGCAGGTCACAGGGGGCGTCCCTACAAGAGACCCAGTACTTC
CASRSQGASLQETQYF
>-|TRBJ2-5|-|TRBV7-6
TGTGCCAGCAGCTTTAACAATCCCGCAACAGGGAACCAAGAGACCCAGTACTTC
CASSFNNPATGNQETQYF
>-|TRBJ1-2|-|TRBV21-1
TGTGCCAGCAGCCCCCATGGGAGGGTTGAGTATGGCTACACCTTC
CASSPHGRVEYGYTF
>TRBD2|TRBJ2-7|-|TRBV11-3
TGTGCCAGCAGCCCCGGGGTAGCGGGGTACTACGAGCAGTACTTC
CASSPGVAGYYEQYF
>-|TRBJ2-1|once|TRBV11-1
TGTGCCAGCAGCTTAGACAGCTTTGAGCAGTTCTTC
CASSLDSFEQFF
>-|TRBJ1-2|-|TRBV2
TGTGCCAGCAGCGCTGGACAGAACGCTAACTATGGCTACACCTTC
CASSAGQNANYGYTF
>TRBD2|TRBJ2-3|once|TRBV7-8
TGTGCCAGCAGCTTAGGTAGCGGGAGTATGGGAGATACGCAGTATTTT
CASSLGSGSMGDTQYF
>-|TRBJ1-1|-|TRBV7-3
TGTGCCAGCGCGTCAGGGAACACTGAAGCTTTCTTT
CASASGNTEAFF
>TRBD2|TRBJ2-7|-|TRBV28
TGTGCCAGCAGTTTAGCGGGAGTTCTCTACGAGCAGTACTTC
CASSLAGVLYEQYF
>-|TRBJ1-1|-|TRBV7-8
TGTGCCAGCAGCTTTACAGGACAGAACACTGAAGCTTTCTTT
CASSFTGQNTEAFF
>-|TRBJ1-1|-|TRBV11-3
TGTGCCAGCAGCCTTCAGGGAATACACACTGAAGCTTTCTTT
CASSLQGIHTEAFF
>-|TRBJ2-7|few|TRBV6-5
TGTGCCAGCTCGGGTTCCCCTCCCTCCTACGAGCAGTACTTC
CASSGSPPSYEQYF
>-|TRBJ1-3|few|TRBV30
TGTGCCTGGAGTTCGGGAGGCGGAAACACCATATATTTT
CAWSSGGGNTIYF
>-|TRBJ1-4|few|TRBV6-1
TGTGCCAGCAGTGAAGGGCAGGGCAGGAGTGAAAAACTGTTTTTT
CASSEGQGRSEKLFF
>-|TRBJ2-3|few|TRBV30
TGTGCCTGGAGTGCGGGGAATCCAGATACGCAGTATTTT
CAWSAGNPDTQYF
>-|TRBJ1-1|-|TRBV27
TGTGCCAGCAGTTTAGCTGTTCGCGCTGAAGCTTTCTTT
CASSLAVRAEAFF
>TRBD2|TRBJ2-7|few|TRBV10-3
TGTGCCAGCAGCCTTTGGGCGGGAGGATACGAGCAGTACTTC
CASSLWAGGYEQYF
>TRBD1|TRBJ1-2|-|TRBV5-1
TGCGCCAGCAGCTTAACGACAGGGAACTATGGCTACACCTTC
CASSLTTGNYGYTF